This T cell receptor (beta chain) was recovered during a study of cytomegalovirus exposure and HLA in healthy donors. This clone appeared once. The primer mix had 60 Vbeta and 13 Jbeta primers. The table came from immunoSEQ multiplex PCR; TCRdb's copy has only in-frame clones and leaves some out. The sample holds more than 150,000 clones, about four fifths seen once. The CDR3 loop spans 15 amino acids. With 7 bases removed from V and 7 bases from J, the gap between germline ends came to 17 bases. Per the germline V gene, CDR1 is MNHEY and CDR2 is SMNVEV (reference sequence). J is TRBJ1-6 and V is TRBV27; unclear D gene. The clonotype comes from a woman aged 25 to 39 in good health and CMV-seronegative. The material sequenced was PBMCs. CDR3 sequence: CASTGLILTNSPLHF. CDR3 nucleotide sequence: TGTGCCAGCACCGGACTCATCTTAACGAATTCACCCCTCCACTTT.